This paragraph covers one T cell receptor beta chain sequence. Its antigen is currently unknown. The CDR3 spans 15 residues. V gave up 5 bases and J gave up 11 bases, with 26 bases separating them. Germline loops: CDR1 DFQATT, CDR2 SNEGSKA (reference sequence). Thyroid ultrasound and orbital computed tomography, with clinical symptoms and serum thyroxine and TRAb, informed diagnoses. These data belong to a study of T cells in Graves' hyperthyroidism and ophthalmopathy. Study results and caveats: In blood, most of the thyroid clonotypes expanded above 0.001 were also present.

Researchers took RNA transcripts and amplified the TCR beta CDR3 regions from them. Researchers ran a first-round RT-PCR on the TCR CDR3 using the HTBI primer set. TCRdb passed the multiplex PCR reads through MiXCR, listing each CDR3 protein once. This sample carries tens of thousands of distinct CDR3 sequences, 49% of them seen once, and the ten largest clones take approximately 6.2%. The V gene is TRBV20-1, the J gene TRBJ2-3, with D perhaps matching TRBD1 (6 bases). The TCR originated in a woman aged 45-59 years with Graves' hyperthyroidism that later progressed to Graves' ophthalmopathy. The sequenced sample consisted of blood. The CDR3 is CSAGKTGSVWNEQYF. In DNA, the CDR3 is TGCAGTGCTGGTAAAACAGGGAGTGTGTGGAATGAGCAGTATTTT.